These 31 T cell receptor beta chains came from one sample sequenced in a study of patients and donors after allogeneic stem cell transplantation (dated by TCRdb to 2019 to 2021). Libraries were built with RT-PCR. Sequencing used a NextSeq 550. TCRdb took the public reads, trimmed them with fastp at Q25, ran MiXCR for clone calling and kept in-frame beta chains. Duplicate CDR3 protein sequences are folded into a single record with the most common DNA and genes. A total of roughly 230,000 distinct CDR3 sequences appear in this sample, about 14% of them only once. About 9.9% of the sample is taken by the ten largest. The sample consisted of blood, either unsorted or a sorted T cell fraction (not recorded which). These receptors all come from a human donor who was either an allogeneic HSCT recipient or a stem cell or donor lymphocyte infusion donor (not recorded which). It is not recorded whose cells these are; they may come from a transplant donor.

This CDR3 reads CASSPTGEGTEAFF. CDR3 DNA sequence: TGTGCCAGCAGTCCCACAGGGGAGGGAACTGAAGCTTTCTTT. This chain links TRBV6-1 with TRBJ1-1; 7 nucleotides agree with TRBD1. With V trimmed by 5 bases and J by 5 bases, 8 bases remained unmatched. The CDR3 extends over 14 amino acids. In germline, CDR1 is MNHNS, CDR2 SASEGT.

This clonotype came up a few times. The genes are TRBV5-1 and TRBJ2-1; the match to TRBD2 covers 8 bases. CDR3 length: 16 residues. Germline V CDR1 and CDR2: SGHRS, YFSETQ. V was pared by 6 bases and J by 7 bases, with 15 bases of the junction left unmatched. The CDR3 protein is CASILGPRTGGNEQFF. The CDR3 DNA follows: TGCGCCAGCATTCTTGGCCCACGGACGGGAGGGAATGAGCAGTTCTTC.

J is TRBJ1-4 and V is TRBV7-7, with unresolved D. Germline CDR1 reads SSHAT; CDR2 reads FNYEAQ (reference sequence). CDR3 size: 14 residues. With 5 bases removed from V and 8 bases from J, the gap between germline ends came to 15 bases. The chain's CDR3 is CASSQWRVKEKLFF. The CDR3, as DNA: TGTGCCAGCAGCCAATGGCGGGTCAAAGAAAAACTGTTTTTT.

In this sample, this clonotype turned up a few times. This sequence joins TRBV5-8 and TRBJ1-5, with D tentatively TRBD1 (5 bases). Trimming removed 0 bases from V and 9 bases from J, with 10 bases in between. Germline-derived CDR1 and CDR2 are SGHTS and YDEGEE. The length of the CDR3 is 13 residues. The CDR3 nucleotides are TGTGCCAGCAGCTTGGGGAGGCAGGGGCCCCAGCATTTT. Encoded protein: CASSLGRQGPQHF.

As concerns this clonotype: A much larger clone is a single base away; this may be a read error. The chain links TRBV12-3 or TRBV12-4 to TRBJ2-1; maybe TRBD1 (5 bases). The CDR3 extends over 11 amino acids. The CDR3 protein is CASILRGEQFF. In nucleotides, the CDR3 is TGTGCCAGCATTTTAAGGGGTGAGCAGTTCTTC.

This clonotype showed up just a few times. The chain links TRBV4-1 to TRBJ2-7; 10 nucleotides agree with TRBD2. The V and J ends lost 3 bases and 2 bases, in that order; junction bases with no gene match: 7. Germline CDR1 reads MGHRA; CDR2 reads YSYEKL. The CDR3 loop spans 16 amino acids. The CDR3 bases are TGCGCCAGCAGCCATGCCGGGACTAGCGCACCCTACGAGCAGTACTTC. It encodes CASSHAGTSAPYEQYF.

The chain carries TRBV5-4 and TRBJ1-2; TRBD1 is a possible D gene (6 bases). The V end lost 1 base, the J end lost 7 bases, and 17 bases lay between the germline ends. The length of the CDR3 is 15 residues. Looked up from germline, CDR1 is SGHNT and CDR2 is YYREEE (reference sequence). The chain's CDR3 is CASSLIAAGEAGYTF. The DNA of the CDR3 is TGTGCCAGCAGCTTGATTGCGGCAGGGGAGGCTGGCTACACCTTC. Supplemented by reference TRBV5-4 and TRBJ1-2, the full variable domain reads ETGVTQSPTHLIKTRGQQVTLRCSSQSGHNTVSWYQQALGQGPQFIFQYYREEENGRGNFPPRFSGLQFPNYSSELNVNALELDDSALYLCASSLIAAGEAGYTFGSGTRLTVV.

The sample holds a few counts of this clonotype. V gene TRBV28 combines with J gene TRBJ2-2, with D tentatively TRBD1 (5 bases). From germline, CDR1 is MDHEN and CDR2 SYDVKM. The CDR3 spans 13 residues. Trimming left V 8 bases short and J 2 bases short, with 9 bases between. The CDR3 DNA is TGTGCCAGCTTCAGGGTAAACACCGGGGAGCTGTTTTTT. Translation: CASFRVNTGELFF. Full variable domain (rest looked up from reference TRBV28 and TRBJ2-2): DVKVTQSSRYLVKRTGEKVFLECVQDMDHENMFWYRQDPGLGLRLIYFSYDVKMKEKGDIPEGYSVSREKKERFSLILESASTNQTSMYLCASFRVNTGELFFGEGSRLTVL.

The chain uses TRBV14 and TRBJ1-2; D may be TRBD1 (6 bases). The V end lost 5 bases, the J end lost 7 bases, and 20 bases lay between the germline ends. The CDR3 contains 15 residues. CDR1 and CDR2 (germline): SGHDN, FVKESK. The CDR3 DNA is TGTGCCAGCAGCAACGGCGGGACAATGCTCCGTGGCTACACCTTC. Amino acids: CASSNGGTMLRGYTF.

This clonotype has more than one count but fewer than ten. This rearrangement joins TRBV5-1 to TRBJ2-7; TRBD1 or TRBD2 may be the D gene (5 bases each). Germline-derived CDR1 and CDR2 are SGHRS and YFSETQ. This CDR3 has 13 residues. V was pared by 4 bases and J by 4 bases, with 12 bases between. DNA of the CDR3: TGCGCCAGCAGCCCCGCAGGGAGTTACGAGCAGTACTTC. Translating gives CASSPAGSYEQYF. Looking up the rest from reference TRBV5-1 and TRBJ2-7 gives the full variable domain: KAGVTQTPRYLIKTRGQQVTLSCSPISGHRSVSWYQQTPGQGLQFLFEYFSETQRNKGNFPGRFSGRQFSNSRSEMNVSTLELGDSALYLCASSPAGSYEQYFGPGTRLTVT.

A few counts support this clonotype. The chain recombines TRBV6-1 with TRBJ1-1; a weak D match, TRBD1 (5 bases). V was cut by 3 bases and J by 4 bases, with 15 bases left in between. The CDR3 covers 15 residues. Germline V gives CDR1 MNHNS, CDR2 SASEGT. CDR3 nucleotide sequence: TGTGCCAGCAGTGACGGGGGAGTGTTCGTCACTGAAGCTTTCTTT. This sequence encodes CASSDGGVFVTEAFF.

This clonotype was seen a handful of times. V gene TRBV12-3 or TRBV12-4 combines with J gene TRBJ2-7; D remains ambiguous. This CDR3 is 12 amino acids long. Trimming left V 1 base short and J 6 bases short, with 7 bases between. In DNA form, the CDR3 reads TGTGCCAGCAGTTTAGATTCAGGCGAGCAGTACTTC. Translated, it gives CASSLDSGEQYF.

In its sample, this clonotype was seen many times. The chain joins TRBV12-3 or TRBV12-4 to TRBJ2-7, with 12 positions matching TRBD1. The J segment lost 5 bases and the V segment lost 6 bases, leaving 11 bases of the junction unmatched. The CDR3 is 16 amino acids. Written as DNA, the CDR3 is TGTGCCAGCAGCCCCTTCGGGACAGGGGGCATGAACGAGCAGTACTTC. Its protein product is CASSPFGTGGMNEQYF.

This clonotype has a handful of counts. The chain recombines TRBV6-2 or TRBV6-3 with TRBJ2-5, with a tentative D call TRBD1 (5 bases). The germline V gene has CDR1 MNHEY and CDR2 SVGEGT. The CDR3 sequence is 14 residues long. The V end lost 6 bases, the J end lost 5 bases, and 16 bases lay between the germline ends. The CDR3 sequence: CASSNRQRVETQYF. The DNA of the CDR3 is TGTGCCAGCAGCAACAGACAGAGAGTCGAGACCCAGTACTTC.

This clonotype was seen ten or more times. J is TRBJ2-1 and V is TRBV7-9; 7 bases fit TRBD2. This CDR3 is built from 13 residues. V lost 5 bases, J lost 7 bases, and 5 bases stayed unmatched. Germline V gives CDR1 SEHNR, CDR2 FQNEAQ (reference sequence). The CDR3 reads CASSNTAGNEQFF. The CDR3 bases are TGTGCCAGCAGCAACACAGCGGGGAATGAGCAGTTCTTC.

This chain connects TRBV5-1 to TRBJ2-2; D is possibly TRBD2 (5 bases). Trimming took 3 bases from V and 5 from J, leaving 17 bases between them. The CDR3 spans 16 residues. The germline V gene encodes CDR1 SGHRS and CDR2 YFSETQ. The CDR3 loop is CASSSNSKPGTGELFF. In DNA form, the CDR3 reads TGCGCCAGCAGCTCTAACAGCAAACCGGGAACCGGGGAGCTGTTTTTT.

This clonotype has ten or more counts. The V and J genes are TRBV5-6 and TRBJ1-5; D is undetermined. Trimming removed 4 bases from V and 4 bases from J, with 9 bases in between. This CDR3 is 13 amino acids long. Germline loops: CDR1 SGHDT, CDR2 YYEEEE. The CDR3 sequence is CASSLGVNQPQHF. The CDR3 nucleotides are TGTGCCAGCAGCCTAGGTGTTAATCAGCCCCAGCATTTT.

This clonotype has only a few counts. The chain joins TRBV18 to TRBJ1-5; D uncertain. The V end lost 2 bases, the J end lost 7 bases, and 12 bases lay between the germline ends. This CDR3 has 14 amino acids. Germline loops: CDR1 KGHSH, CDR2 LQKENI. The chain's CDR3 is CASSPSTRAQPQHF. The DNA for the CDR3 is TGTGCCAGCTCACCATCCACCCGGGCACAGCCCCAGCATTTT.

This clonotype is deemed medium-sized. The chain joins TRBV12-3 or TRBV12-4 to TRBJ2-7, with D possibly matching TRBD1 (6 bases). The CDR3 is 14 amino acids. Between the trimmed V and J ends, which lost 6 bases and 2 bases, there was a span of 14 bases. The CDR3 is CASSRTARPYEQYF. The CDR3 DNA sequence: TGTGCCAGCAGCCGGACAGCGCGGCCCTACGAGCAGTACTTC.

The chain combines TRBV5-5 with TRBJ2-3; D is uncertain. CDR1 is SGHKS, CDR2 YYEKEE, per germline (reference sequence). Trimming took off 4 bases at V and 4 bases at J, with 16 bases between the two ends. The CDR3 has 15 residues. CDR3 nucleotides: TGTGCCAGCAGCCTCGAACTGAAGAAGGCAGATACGCAGTATTTT. Protein product: CASSLELKKADTQYF.

This clonotype has more than one count but fewer than ten. The V and J genes are TRBV19 and TRBJ2-7, with D possibly being TRBD2 (6 bases). The CDR3 spans 14 residues. The V gene's germline CDR1 is LNHDA and CDR2 SQIVND (reference sequence). Deletions cut 4 bases from V and 6 bases from J, with 16 bases between. DNA for the CDR3: TGTGCCAGTAGTAGGGGAGGCCGATCGTCCGAGCAGTACTTC. Translated: CASSRGGRSSEQYF.

The table lists this clonotype with a few counts. V is TRBV2 and J is TRBJ1-4, with D possibly TRBD1 on 5 matching bases. CDR1 is SNHLY, CDR2 FYNNEI, per germline. This CDR3 has 15 amino acids. V shed 6 bases and J shed 5 bases, with 16 bases lying between them. The CDR3 spells CASRNWGGLNEKLFF. The DNA for the CDR3 is TGTGCCAGCAGGAACTGGGGGGGTTTAAATGAAAAACTGTTTTTT.

This clonotype has a handful of counts. The chain is built from TRBV7-8 and TRBJ1-5; D remains unclear. The germline V gene has CDR1 SGHVS and CDR2 FQNEAQ. V lost 1 base, J lost 5 bases, and 15 bases lay in between. The length of the CDR3 is 16 residues. CDR3 DNA: TGTGCCAGCAGCTTAGTAGGCCCTCCGGTGGATCAGCCCCAGCATTTT. Translating gives CASSLVGPPVDQPQHF.

This clonotype appeared a few times. This chain connects TRBV30 to TRBJ1-2, with TRBD1 as a possible D gene (5 bases). Trimming cost V 5 bases and J 7 bases, with 17 bases left between them. Germline V gene data show CDR1 as GTSNPN and CDR2 as SVGIG (reference sequence). The CDR3 extends over 13 amino acids. CDR3 in amino acids: CAWYGGDGGGYTF. In nucleotides, the CDR3 is TGTGCCTGGTATGGAGGGGACGGTGGTGGCTACACCTTC.

The gene calls are TRBV5-1 and TRBJ1-2, with 12 bases fitting TRBD1. The CDR3 has 16 amino acids. Germline V gene sequence: CDR1 SGHRS, CDR2 YFSETQ. Trimming cost V 4 bases and J 7 bases; bases outside gene matches: 11. The CDR3 protein is CASSGGTGGLGSGYTF. DNA of the CDR3: TGCGCCAGCAGCGGCGGGACAGGGGGCCTTGGGAGTGGCTACACCTTC. The full variable domain, its missing parts supplied by reference TRBV5-1 and TRBJ1-2, is KAGVTQTPRYLIKTRGQQVTLSCSPISGHRSVSWYQQTPGQGLQFLFEYFSETQRNKGNFPGRFSGRQFSNSRSEMNVSTLELGDSALYLCASSGGTGGLGSGYTFGSGTRLTVV.

The V call is TRBV19, the J call TRBJ2-3, with TRBD1 as a possible D gene (5 bases). The CDR3 is made up of 14 amino acids. Germline V lookup: CDR1 LNHDA, CDR2 SQIVND (reference sequence). V dropped 3 bases and J dropped 5 bases, with 12 bases sitting between them. The CDR3 DNA reads as TGTGCCAGTAGTATGTGGCAGGGTGAAGATACGCAGTATTTT. As protein: CASSMWQGEDTQYF.

This clonotype has only a few counts. This sequence joins TRBV6-1 and TRBJ2-2; 12 bases fit TRBD2. This CDR3 contains 15 residues. Germline assignment: CDR1 MNHNS and CDR2 SASEGT. V dropped 6 bases and J dropped 6; count of bases not matched to a gene: 5. This CDR3 is CASSSSGGAPGELFF. The CDR3 coding sequence is TGTGCCAGCAGCTCTAGCGGGGGGGCCCCCGGGGAGCTGTTTTTT.

This clonotype was counted ten times or more. The V call is TRBV12-3 or TRBV12-4, the J call TRBJ2-5; D gene uncertain. The CDR3 has 14 residues. V was trimmed by 5 bases and J by 5 bases, leaving 15 bases between them. CDR3 sequence (DNA): TGTGCCAGCAGTAAGGACGGTCCAATGGAGACCCAGTACTTC. Protein product: CASSKDGPMETQYF.

This clonotype came up many times. The chain is built from TRBV20-1 and TRBJ1-4, with 7 bases matching TRBD1. Trimming took 2 bases from V and 0 from J; bases not matched to a gene: 3. Germline CDR1 reads DFQATT; CDR2 reads SNEGSKA (reference sequence). The CDR3 totals 15 residues. The CDR3 sequence: CSARIGTATNEKLFF. The CDR3 DNA reads as TGCAGTGCTAGAATAGGGACAGCAACTAATGAAAAACTGTTTTTT.

This clonotype was seen a few times. The J gene is TRBJ2-7, the V gene TRBV18, with 10 bases that match TRBD2. V shed 3 bases and J 3 bases; nucleotides not matched to a gene: 8. Germline CDR1 is KGHSH and CDR2 is LQKENI. The CDR3 is 16 residues long. The CDR3 nucleotides read TGTGCCAGCTCACCTAATATAGCGGGAGGAGGCTACGAGCAGTACTTC. Translation gives CASSPNIAGGGYEQYF. Combining the CDR3 with reference TRBV18 and TRBJ2-7 gives the whole variable domain NAGVMQNPRHLVRRRGQEARLRCSPMKGHSHVYWYRQLPEEGLKFMVYLQKENIIDESGMPKERFSAEFPKEGPSILRIQQVVRGDSAAYFCASSPNIAGGGYEQYFGPGTRLTVT.

In its sample, this clonotype was seen many times. The J gene is TRBJ2-1, the V gene TRBV3-1; perhaps TRBD2 as D (6 bases). V lost 4 bases to trimming and J lost 7 bases, with 17 bases between them. This CDR3 is 15 amino acids long. Germline CDR1 reads LGHDT; CDR2 reads YNNKEL (reference sequence). The DNA of the CDR3 is TGTGCCAGCAGCCCATTTGGGGGGATCTGGAATGAGCAGTTCTTC. Protein: CASSPFGGIWNEQFF.